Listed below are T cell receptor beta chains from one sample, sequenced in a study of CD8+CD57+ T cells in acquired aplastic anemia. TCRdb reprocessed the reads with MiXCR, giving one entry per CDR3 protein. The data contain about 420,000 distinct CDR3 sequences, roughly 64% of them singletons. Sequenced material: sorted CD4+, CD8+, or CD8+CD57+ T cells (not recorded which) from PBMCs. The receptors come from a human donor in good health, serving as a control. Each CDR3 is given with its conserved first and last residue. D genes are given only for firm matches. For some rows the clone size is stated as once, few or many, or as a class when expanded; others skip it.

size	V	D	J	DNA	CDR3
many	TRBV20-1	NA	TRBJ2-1	TGCAGTGCTACTCTCTCCATAGCCACCTCCTACAATGAGCAGTTCTTC	CSATLSIATSYNEQFF
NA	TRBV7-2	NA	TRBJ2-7	TGTGCCAGCAGACCCGGGGAGGACTATCCCTACGAGCAGTACTTC	CASRPGEDYPYEQYF
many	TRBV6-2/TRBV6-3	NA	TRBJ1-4	TGTGCCAGCAGTTCTGAAAGTAGAGAAAAACTGTTTTTT	CASSSESREKLFF
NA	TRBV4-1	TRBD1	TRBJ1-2	TGTGCCAGCAGCCAAGCACAGGGGGGTGGCTACACCTTC	CASSQAQGGGYTF
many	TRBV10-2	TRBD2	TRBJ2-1	TGCGCCAGCAGTGAGATACTTCGAGGAGCGGGGGGGCACGAGCAGTTCTTC	CASSEILRGAGGHEQFF
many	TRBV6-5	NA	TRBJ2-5	TGTGCCAGCGTTTCCGAGGGGGAGACCCAGTACTTC	CASVSEGETQYF
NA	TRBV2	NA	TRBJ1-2	TGTGCCACCGGGGCAGACTATAGCTATACCTTC	CATGADYSYTF
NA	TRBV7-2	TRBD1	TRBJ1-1	TGTGCCAGCAGCCGCACAGGGGCGCGGTACACTGAAGCTTTCTTT	CASSRTGARYTEAFF
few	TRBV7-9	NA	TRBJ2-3	TGTGCCAGCAGCTTAGACGGACAGATTTCACCTCTCCACTATTTT	CASSLDGQISPLHYF
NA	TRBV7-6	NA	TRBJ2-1	TGTGCCAGCAGACTGGGGGAAGGCAGAGAAAAACTGTTT	CASRLGEGREKLF
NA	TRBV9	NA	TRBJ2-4	TGTGCCAGCAGCTTAGCGAAGGGGAGCACTCAGTACTTC	CASSLAKGSTQYF
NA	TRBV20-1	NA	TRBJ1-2	TGCAGTGCTAGAGACGGCCGGGGATTATATGGCTACACCTTC	CSARDGRGLYGYTF
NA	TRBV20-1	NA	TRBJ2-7	TGCAGTGCTAGTAGTAGAAGAAACTACGAGCAGTACTTC	CSASSRRNYEQYF
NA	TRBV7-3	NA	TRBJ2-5	TGTGCCAGCAGCTTGGACCTTGCATGGGAGAACCAGTACTTC	CASSLDLAWENQYF
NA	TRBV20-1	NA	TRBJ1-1	TGCAGTGCCCCCAGGAGCAGCGGGATGAACACTGAAGCTTTCTTT	CSAPRSSGMNTEAFF
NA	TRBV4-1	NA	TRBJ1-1	TGCGCCAGCAGCCAAGAGGTCCTACTGGGCACTGAAGCTTTCTTT	CASSQEVLLGTEAFF
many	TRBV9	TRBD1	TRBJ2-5	TGTGCCAGCAGCGTAGCCGGGGACAGGGGACAGACCCAGTACTTC	CASSVAGDRGQTQYF
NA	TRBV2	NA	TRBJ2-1	TGTGCCAGCGATGACCGGGGTAGCGGCGATGAGCAGTTCTTC	CASDDRGSGDEQFF
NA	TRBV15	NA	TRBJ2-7	TGTGCCAGCAGCAGTCCGACAGACACGGCGGTCTACAAGCAGTACTTC	CASSSPTDTAVYKQYF
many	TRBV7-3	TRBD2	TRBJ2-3	TGTGCCAGCAGCTTAACACCGACGCCGGGCGGGGGTGAGACAGATACGCAGTATTTT	CASSLTPTPGGGETDTQYF
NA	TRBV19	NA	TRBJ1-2	TGTGCCAGTAGTATAGCTGCCAGATATAACTATGGCTACACCTTC	CASSIAARYNYGYTF
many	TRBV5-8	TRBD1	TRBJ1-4	TGTGCCAGCAGCTCCCGGACAGGGAGGAATGAAAAACTGTTTTTT	CASSSRTGRNEKLFF
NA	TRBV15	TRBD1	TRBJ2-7	TGTGCCACCAGCAGAATCGACAGGGACGAGCAGTACTTC	CATSRIDRDEQYF
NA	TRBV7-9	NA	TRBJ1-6	TGTGCCAGCAGCTTAGCTGGGGATAGTAGGAATTTCGAGTTT	CASSLAGDSRNFEF